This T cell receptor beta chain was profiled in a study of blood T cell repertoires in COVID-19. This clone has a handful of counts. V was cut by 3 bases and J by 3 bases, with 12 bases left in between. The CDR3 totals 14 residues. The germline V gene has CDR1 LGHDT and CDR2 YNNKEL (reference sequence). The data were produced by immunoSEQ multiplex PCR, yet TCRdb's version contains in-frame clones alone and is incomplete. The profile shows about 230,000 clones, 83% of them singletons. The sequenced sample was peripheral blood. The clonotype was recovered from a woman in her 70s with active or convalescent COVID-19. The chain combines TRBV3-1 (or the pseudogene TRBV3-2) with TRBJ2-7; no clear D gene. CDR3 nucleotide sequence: TGTGCCAGCAGCCATGTTGGGCAGGACTACGAGCAGTACTTC. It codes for CASSHVGQDYEQYF.